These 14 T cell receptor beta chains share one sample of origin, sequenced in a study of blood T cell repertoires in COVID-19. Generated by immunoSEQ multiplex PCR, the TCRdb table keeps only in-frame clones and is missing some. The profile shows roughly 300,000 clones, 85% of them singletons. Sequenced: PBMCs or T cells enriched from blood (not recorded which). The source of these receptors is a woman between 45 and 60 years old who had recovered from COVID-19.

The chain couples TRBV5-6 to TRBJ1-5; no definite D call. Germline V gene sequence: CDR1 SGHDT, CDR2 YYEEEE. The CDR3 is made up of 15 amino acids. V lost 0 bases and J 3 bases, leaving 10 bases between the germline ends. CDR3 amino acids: CASSLGFGDNQPQHF. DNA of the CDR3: TGTGCCAGCAGCTTGGGGTTCGGAGACAATCAGCCCCAGCATTTT.

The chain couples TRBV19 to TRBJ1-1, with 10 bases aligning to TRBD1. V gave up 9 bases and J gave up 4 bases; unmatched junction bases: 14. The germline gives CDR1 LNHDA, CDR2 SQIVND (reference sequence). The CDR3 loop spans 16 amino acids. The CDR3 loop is CASRMTGGGLSTEAFF. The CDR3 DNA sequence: TGTGCCAGCCGGATGACAGGGGGCGGCTTAAGCACTGAAGCTTTCTTT.

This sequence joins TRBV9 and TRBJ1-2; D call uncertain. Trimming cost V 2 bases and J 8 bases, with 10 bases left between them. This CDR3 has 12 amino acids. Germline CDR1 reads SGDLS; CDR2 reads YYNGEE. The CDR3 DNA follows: TGTGCCAGCAGCGTCAGAGCGGGGGGCTACACCTTC. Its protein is CASSVRAGGYTF.

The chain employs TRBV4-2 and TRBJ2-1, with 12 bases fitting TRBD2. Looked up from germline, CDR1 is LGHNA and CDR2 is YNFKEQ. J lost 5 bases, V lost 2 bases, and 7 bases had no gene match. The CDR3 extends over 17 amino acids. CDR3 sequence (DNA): TGTGCCAGCAGCCAATCCTGGACTAGCGGGAAACACAATGAGCAGTTCTTC. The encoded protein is CASSQSWTSGKHNEQFF.

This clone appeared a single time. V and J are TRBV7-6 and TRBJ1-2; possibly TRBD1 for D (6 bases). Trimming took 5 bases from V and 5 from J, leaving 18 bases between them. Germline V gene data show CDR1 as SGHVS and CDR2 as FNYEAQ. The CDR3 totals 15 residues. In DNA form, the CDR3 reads TGTGCCAGCAGCCTTGATGACAGGACCTCTTATGGCTACACCTTC. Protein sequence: CASSLDDRTSYGYTF.

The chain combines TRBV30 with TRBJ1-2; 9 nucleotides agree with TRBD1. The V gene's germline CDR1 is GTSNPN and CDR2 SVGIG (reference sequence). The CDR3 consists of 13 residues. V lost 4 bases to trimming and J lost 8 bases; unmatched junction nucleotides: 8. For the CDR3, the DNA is TGTGCCTGGAAGGGACAGGGATGGGAAGGCTACACCTTC. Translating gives CAWKGQGWEGYTF. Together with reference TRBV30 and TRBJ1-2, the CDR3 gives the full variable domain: SQTIHQWPATLVQPVGSPLSLECTVEGTSNPNLYWYRQAAGRGLQLLFYSVGIGQISSEVPQNLSASRPQDRQFILSSKKLLLSDSGFYLCAWKGQGWEGYTFGSGTRLTVV.

CDR3 loop: CASSGKAGGADTQYF. The CDR3 bases are TGCGCCAGCAGCGGTAAAGCGGGAGGGGCAGATACGCAGTATTTT. The chain joins TRBV5-1 to TRBJ2-3, with 10 bases aligning to TRBD2. CDR3 size: 15 residues. Trimming took 4 bases from V and 4 from J; bases not matched to a gene: 6. The V gene's germline CDR1 is SGHRS and CDR2 YFSETQ.

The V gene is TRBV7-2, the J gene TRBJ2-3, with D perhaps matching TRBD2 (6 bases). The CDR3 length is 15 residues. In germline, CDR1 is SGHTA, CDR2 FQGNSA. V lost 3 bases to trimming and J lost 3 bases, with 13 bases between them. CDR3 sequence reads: CASSFRLDGTDTQYF. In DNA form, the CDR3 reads TGTGCCAGCAGCTTTAGACTAGATGGTACAGATACGCAGTATTTT.

DNA for the CDR3: TGTGCCAGCAGTGGGATAAAGACAGGGTTGGCCTCCTACAATGAGCAGTTCTTC. Protein product: CASSGIKTGLASYNEQFF. This rearrangement joins TRBV2 to TRBJ2-1; 7 bases line up with TRBD1. CDR3 length: 18 residues. Germline V lookup: CDR1 SNHLY, CDR2 FYNNEI. V was pared by 4 bases and J by 0 bases, with 12 bases of the junction left unmatched. Drawing the rest from reference TRBV2 and TRBJ2-1, the complete variable domain is EPEVTQTPSHQVTQMGQEVILRCVPISNHLYFYWYRQILGQKVEFLVSFYNNEISEKSEIFDDQFSVERPDGSNFTLKIRSTKLEDSAMYFCASSGIKTGLASYNEQFFGPGTRLTVL.

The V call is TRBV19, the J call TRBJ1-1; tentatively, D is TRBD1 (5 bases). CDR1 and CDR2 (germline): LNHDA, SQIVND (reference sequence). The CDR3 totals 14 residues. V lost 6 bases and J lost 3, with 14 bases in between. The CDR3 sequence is CASRLPGDYTEAFF. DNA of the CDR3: TGTGCCAGTAGGCTCCCCGGGGACTACACTGAAGCTTTCTTT.

The CDR3 DNA follows: TGCGCCAGCAGCCAAGGTCCAGGGACCTACGAGCAGTACTTC. Amino acids: CASSQGPGTYEQYF. The chain recombines TRBV4-1 with TRBJ2-7, with D possibly matching TRBD1 (5 bases). Germline V CDR1 and CDR2: MGHRA, YSYEKL. The CDR3 runs to 14 residues. V lost 1 base and J 2 bases, leaving 9 bases between the germline ends.

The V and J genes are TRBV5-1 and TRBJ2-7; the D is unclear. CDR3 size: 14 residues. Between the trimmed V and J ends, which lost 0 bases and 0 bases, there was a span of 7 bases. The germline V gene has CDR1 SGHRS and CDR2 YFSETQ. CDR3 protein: CASSLEELSYEQYF. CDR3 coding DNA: TGCGCCAGCAGCTTGGAGGAGCTCTCCTACGAGCAGTACTTC.

CDR3 sequence: CAIRARDISYEQYF. For the CDR3, the DNA is TGTGCCATCAGGGCCCGGGACATAAGCTACGAGCAGTACTTC. The chain has TRBV10-3 and TRBJ2-7, with a possible D match to TRBD1 (6 bases). The CDR3 length is 14 residues. CDR1 ENHRY and CDR2 SYGVKD come from the germline V gene. The ends were cut back, 6 bases at V and 3 bases at J, with 15 bases in the middle.

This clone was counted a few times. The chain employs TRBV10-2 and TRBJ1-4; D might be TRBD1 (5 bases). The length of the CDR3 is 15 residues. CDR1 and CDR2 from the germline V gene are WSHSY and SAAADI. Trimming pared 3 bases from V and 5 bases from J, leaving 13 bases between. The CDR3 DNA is TGCGCCAGCAGTGACAAGACAGCCGCGAATGAAAAACTGTTTTTT. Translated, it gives CASSDKTAANEKLFF.